Only a few counts were recorded for the clone carrying this T cell receptor beta chain. Antigen specificity is unknown. Time point described: sample taken at primary tumor resection. TCRdb re-called the 5' RACE reads through MiXCR, storing one row per CDR3 protein. The data contain around 15,000 distinct CDR3 sequences, nearly 7% of them singletons. The sample comes from a study of spatial heterogeneity in lung cancer. Study outcomes and limitations: Tumoral mutation counts were tracked by counts of expanded intratumoral alpha and beta TCRs.

The sequence derives from a female donor with early-stage non-small cell lung cancer. Sequences were derived from lung tumor tissue, sampled at surgery.

The CDR3 protein is CASSPRVYEQYF. CDR3 nucleotides: TGTGCCAGCAGTCCCCGGGTATACGAGCAGTACTTC. The gene calls are TRBV12-3 or TRBV12-4 and TRBJ2-7, with D uncertain. V was clipped by 5 bases and J by 4 bases, with 9 bases between them. The CDR3 loop spans 12 amino acids.